This record looks at one T cell receptor (beta chain) sequence and its context. Its antigen is as yet unknown. The sample belongs to a study of Ad26.COV2.S vaccination and SARS-CoV-2 variants. As to treatment: around 19 received Ad26.COV2.S at low or high dose, single or two shots; several received placebo; per-sample allocation not given. Sampling was performed 63 days after the first vaccine or placebo injection. The junction had 5 bases not matched to a gene; V was cut back by 5 bases and J by 6 bases. The germline gives CDR1 LGHNT, CDR2 FRNRAP. CDR3 length equals 15 residues. The repertoire was sequenced with immunoSEQ multiplex PCR; TCRdb's copy has only in-frame clones and lacks some. Of roughly 400,000 clones in the sample, 75% to 90% were seen once. Study-level points and caveats: Substantial response breadth was reportedly seen for spike-specific CD8+ and CD4+ T cells after vaccination.

This sample comprised peripheral blood, obtained in a trial of Ad26.COV2.S vaccine versus placebo. This clonotype was sampled from a person aged 18-65 years who received the Ad26.COV2.S COVID-19 vaccine or a placebo. The rearrangement links TRBV12-5 to TRBJ1-6; 9 bases agree with TRBD1. The CDR3 loop reads CASGHTGGRNSPLHF. The CDR3 DNA reads TGTGCTAGTGGTCACACAGGGGGCCGTAATTCACCCCTCCACTTT.